The following is a T cell receptor beta chain sequence with its context. Its antigen is unknown. These data belong to a study of cytomegalovirus exposure and HLA in healthy donors. PCR involved 60 Vbeta and 13 Jbeta primers. TCRdb keeps only in-frame clones here, not all; method: immunoSEQ multiplex PCR. The data hold 55,000 to 80,000 clones, with over 70% observed a single time. V was pared by 5 bases and J by 6 bases, with 17 bases between. The CDR3 covers 15 residues. Looked up from germline, CDR1 is MGHDK and CDR2 is SYGVNS. General study points: Many donors carried some public TCRs, although rarity characterized most TCR sequences.

This TCR derives from a man aged 70 or older in good health and CMV-seronegative. What was sequenced was PBMCs. The chain is built from TRBV25-1 and TRBJ2-1, with D tentatively TRBD2 (6 bases). The CDR3: CASSSATTSPNEQFF. The CDR3, as DNA: TGTGCCAGCAGTTCGGCTACTACTAGCCCCAATGAGCAGTTCTTC.